Reported below is one T cell receptor (beta chain). The source of the sample is a study of cytomegalovirus exposure and HLA in healthy donors. PCR involved 60 Vbeta and 13 Jbeta primers. The method was immunoSEQ multiplex PCR; TCRdb's version includes in-frame clones alone and lacks a portion of them. The sample records about 140,000 clones, roughly 77% being singletons. CDR1 and CDR2 from the germline V gene are SNHLY and FYNNEI. V trimming: 8 bases; J trimming: 1 base; junction bases outside the gene matches: 5. The CDR3 sequence is 14 residues long. The sample taken for sequencing was PBMCs. The chain links TRBV2 to TRBJ1-2; 9 bases match TRBD1. The sequence was obtained from a man aged 25-45 years in good health and CMV-seronegative. CDR3 sequence reads: CASRRTGVNYGYTF. CDR3 coding DNA: TGTGCCAGCCGACGGACAGGGGTTAACTATGGCTACACCTTC.